Listed below are T cell receptor beta chains from one sample, sequenced in a study of T cells after yellow fever vaccination. TCRdb reprocessed the 5' RACE reads via MiXCR and lists one record per CDR3 protein. The sample has over 300,000 distinct CDR3 sequences, over 3.5% seen once. The sequencing here drew on PBMCs, taken 5 days after the yellow fever booster vaccination. Receptors originate from a man aged 18 to 29 who received the YFV17D yellow fever vaccine. CDR3s include the opening cysteine and the closing phenylalanine or tryptophan. A D gene is named only where the DNA matches it firmly. Only some rows state a clone size, as once, few, many or a class for expanded clones.

j_gene	abundance	d_gene	v_gene	CDR3nt	CDR3aa
TRBJ1-4	.	.	TRBV6-6	TGTGCCAGCAGTTACCGCCCCGGCGGGAGTCATGCTGCAACTAATGAAAAACTGTTTTTT	CASSYRPGGSHAATNEKLFF
TRBJ2-7	.	.	TRBV5-1	TGCGCCAGCAGCTTTGGGGTTCTAGACGAGCAGTACTTC	CASSFGVLDEQYF
TRBJ2-2	many	.	TRBV7-6	TGTGCCAGCAGCTTAGTATCCTCGAGAGAGGGGGAGCTGTTTTTT	CASSLVSSREGELFF
TRBJ1-1	few	TRBD1	TRBV6-1	TGTGCCAGCAGTGGGGAACAGGGGGCTCAGCGCGCTTTCTTT	CASSGEQGAQRAFF
TRBJ2-3	few	.	TRBV12-3/TRBV12-4	TGTGCCAGCAGTTCGGACTGGACCCCCACAGATACGCAGTATTTT	CASSSDWTPTDTQYF
TRBJ1-5	.	TRBD1	TRBV24-1	TGTGCCACCTCGCCGGGGGTCTGGACAGGTAAATGGCAGCCCCAGCATTTT	CATSPGVWTGKWQPQHF
TRBJ2-3	many	TRBD2	TRBV5-1	TGCGCCAGCAGCTTGGTTGAGGATAGCGGGGGCCGGAATACGCAGTATTTT	CASSLVEDSGGRNTQYF
TRBJ2-3	.	TRBD1	TRBV6-5	TGTGCCAGCAGTGCCGACCTGACAGGGCCAGATACGCAGTATTTT	CASSADLTGPDTQYF
TRBJ1-1	many	.	TRBV29-1	TGCAGCGTTGAAGGGGGTGGTGAAGCTTTCTTT	CSVEGGGEAFF
TRBJ2-1	few	TRBD2	TRBV19	TGTGCCAGTAGTATTAGCGGGGACTTCAATGAGCAGTTCTTC	CASSISGDFNEQFF
TRBJ2-2	few	TRBD1	TRBV7-2	TGTGCCAGCAGCTTAAACGCCAGGGGGCCCGGGGAGCTGTTTTTT	CASSLNARGPGELFF
TRBJ2-5	few	TRBD1	TRBV7-7	TGTGCCAGCAGCCGTCTTGACAGGGGGGAAGAGACCCAGTACTTC	CASSRLDRGEETQYF
TRBJ2-7	many	.	TRBV2	TGTGCCAGCAGGGGGGATCGGTCCGCCTACGAGCAGTACTTC	CASRGDRSAYEQYF
TRBJ2-2	many	.	TRBV7-2	TGTGCCAGCAGCTTATACTCCACCGGGGAGCTGTTTTTT	CASSLYSTGELFF
TRBJ2-1	many	TRBD2	TRBV6-6	TGTGCCAGCAGTTTAGCGGGGGGGCTGAGGTACAATGAGCAGTTCTTC	CASSLAGGLRYNEQFF
TRBJ2-2	many	TRBD2	TRBV6-2/TRBV6-3	TGTGCCAGCAGTTACTCGGGAGGGTCGGTAACCTCTAATTTT	CASSYSGGSVTSNF
TRBJ2-3	few	.	TRBV10-2	TGCGCCAGCAGTGACTGGGTGGATACGCAGTATTTT	CASSDWVDTQYF
TRBJ1-5	many	.	TRBV6-5	TGTGCCAGCAGTTACTCGTTCCCCCCTGGGGGCAATCAGCCCCAGCATTTT	CASSYSFPPGGNQPQHF
TRBJ2-1	many	TRBD1	TRBV5-1	TGCGCCAGCAGCTTGATCCCCACCGGGACAGGGGGCGCGAGGAATGAGCAGTTCTTC	CASSLIPTGTGGARNEQFF
TRBJ2-1	.	TRBD2	TRBV6-5	TGTGCCAGCAGTTACCTCGGACTAGCGGATGAGCAGTTCTTC	CASSYLGLADEQFF
TRBJ2-1	many	.	TRBV5-1	TGCGCCAGCAGCTTGGAGTGGGATGAGCAGTTCTTC	CASSLEWDEQFF
TRBJ1-6	few	TRBD1	TRBV7-9	TGTGCCAGCACCGAGGGACAGGGAGGTTCACCCCTCCACTTT	CASTEGQGGSPLHF
TRBJ1-5	few	.	TRBV12-3/TRBV12-4	TGTGCCAGCAGTTTATTAAATCAGCCCCAGCATTTT	CASSLLNQPQHF
TRBJ1-2	.	.	TRBV6-6	TGTGCCAGCAGTTATAATGGCTACACCTTC	CASSYNGYTF
TRBJ1-4	many	.	TRBV5-1	TGCGCCAGCAGCTTGGGATGGACGGCAACTAATGAAAAACTGTTTTTT	CASSLGWTATNEKLFF
TRBJ2-7	few	.	TRBV7-6	TGTGCCAGCAGCTTAGAATCGAACTACGAGCAGTACTTC	CASSLESNYEQYF
TRBJ2-5	.	.	TRBV7-9	TGTGCCAGCAGCCTAACAGAGATCCAAGAGACCCAGTACTTC	CASSLTEIQETQYF
TRBJ1-2	few	.	TRBV27	TGTGCCAGCTTCGCGGCAGGGTGGGGCTACACCTTC	CASFAAGWGYTF